The next 28 T cell receptor beta chains were all read from a single sample in a study of CD8 T cells in Susac syndrome. RNA was extracted with the RNeasy kit, and a quantity of about 0.5 to 1 ug was reverse transcribed using random hexamers. Each CDR3 protein gets one entry after TCRdb re-called the immunoSEQ multiplex PCR reads with MiXCR. The sample lists fewer than 200,000 distinct CDR3 sequences, less than 95% occurring once. Sample: CD4+ T cells from PBMCs. Source of these receptors: a human donor in good health.

J is TRBJ2-1 and V is TRBV20-1; TRBD2 matches 8 bases. Losses at the gene ends were 6 bases for V and 0 bases for J; bases not matched to a gene: 1. The CDR3 contains 13 residues. Germline-derived CDR1 and CDR2 are DFQATT and SNEGSKA (reference sequence). The CDR3, as DNA: TGCAGTGCACTAGCGGCCTCCTACAATGAGCAGTTCTTC. This gives the protein CSALAASYNEQFF.

This clonotype is a singleton in its sample. V usage is TRBV20-1 and J usage is TRBJ2-1; D tentatively fits TRBD1 or TRBD2 (5 bases each). This CDR3 spans 15 amino acids. Trimming left V 6 bases short and J 7 bases short, with 22 bases between. Germline values: CDR1 DFQATT, CDR2 SNEGSKA (reference sequence). The CDR3 sequence: CSASTGALGRNEQFF. The DNA of the CDR3 is TGCAGTGCGTCAACCGGGGCACTCGGTCGGAATGAGCAGTTCTTC.

V gene TRBV27 combines with J gene TRBJ2-5; 7 nucleotides agree with TRBD2. The germline gives CDR1 MNHEY, CDR2 SMNVEV (reference sequence). The trim removed 6 bases at V and 5 bases at J, leaving 15 bases unmatched. This CDR3 is built from 16 residues. The CDR3 region has the DNA TGTGCCAGCAGCAGAACCCTTGGCGGGGGAAGGGAGACCCAGTACTTC. It is translated as CASSRTLGGGRETQYF.

J is TRBJ2-3 and V is TRBV29-1, with D tentatively TRBD1 (5 bases). The germline CDR1 and CDR2 sequences are SQVTM and ANQGSEA. The germline V and J ends were trimmed by 5 bases and 1 base, with 7 bases remaining between them. This CDR3 has 12 amino acids. The CDR3 DNA sequence: TGCAGCGTTTGGGGCCGCACAGATACGCAGTATTTT. Its translation is CSVWGRTDTQYF.

The chain joins TRBV20-1 to TRBJ2-7; a weak D match, TRBD1 (6 bases). The CDR3 is 12 amino acids. From germline, CDR1 is DFQATT and CDR2 SNEGSKA (reference sequence). V lost 6 bases and J lost 2, with 11 bases in between. CDR3 DNA: TGCAGTGCCACCCGGACAGCCTACGAGCAGTACTTC. Translated, it gives CSATRTAYEQYF.

J is TRBJ2-2 and V is TRBV29-1; D is uncertain. Trimming cost V 7 bases and J 5 bases, with 8 bases left between them. The length of the CDR3 is 11 residues. CDR1 and CDR2 (germline): SQVTM, ANQGSEA. The DNA of the CDR3 is TGCAGCGGCTCCTGGACCGGGGAGCTGTTTTTT. It yields the protein CSGSWTGELFF.

The chain combines TRBV2 with TRBJ2-1; D gene ambiguous. Germline V gene data show CDR1 as SNHLY and CDR2 as FYNNEI. Trimming pared 4 bases from V and 7 bases from J, leaving 17 bases between. The CDR3 contains 15 residues. CDR3 nucleotide sequence: TGTGCCAGCAGTGTAGAGGCCCCTTATATGAATGAGCAGTTCTTC. Its protein product is CASSVEAPYMNEQFF.

A single count supports this clonotype. The V and J genes are TRBV2 and TRBJ2-7, with D unresolved. The CDR3 length is 14 residues. V was clipped by 9 bases and J by 0 bases, with 15 bases between them. The V gene's germline CDR1 is SNHLY and CDR2 FYNNEI. CDR3 residues: CASQNEDRSYEQYF. DNA for the CDR3: TGTGCCAGTCAAAATGAGGACCGCTCCTACGAGCAGTACTTC.

This rearrangement joins TRBV19 to TRBJ2-3; no clear D. Germline V gives CDR1 LNHDA, CDR2 SQIVND (reference sequence). V was cut by 3 bases and J by 1 base, with 5 bases left in between. The CDR3 is made up of 13 amino acids. CDR3 nucleotides: TGTGCCAGTAGTATTATACGCACAGATACGCAGTATTTT. Encoded protein: CASSIIRTDTQYF.

This clonotype has only one observation. The J gene is TRBJ1-3, the V gene TRBV30; D is unclear. The CDR3 totals 12 residues. Trimming cost V 0 bases and J 8 bases, with 8 bases left between them. The germline CDR1 and CDR2 sequences are GTSNPN and SVGIG (reference sequence). The CDR3 coding sequence is TGTGCCTGGAGTGTTGAGGAACACACCATATATTTT. Protein: CAWSVEEHTIYF.

The chain links TRBV3-1 to TRBJ2-3; no reliable D call. Trimming stripped 2 bases from V and 6 bases from J, with 9 bases between. The V gene's germline CDR1 is LGHDT and CDR2 YNNKEL (reference sequence). This CDR3 spans 13 amino acids. The CDR3 here is CASSQFVVDTQYF. The DNA for the CDR3 is TGTGCCAGCAGCCAATTTGTGGTCGATACGCAGTATTTT.

This chain joins TRBV7-9 and TRBJ2-1; perhaps TRBD1 as D (6 bases). CDR1 is SEHNR, CDR2 FQNEAQ, per germline (reference sequence). This CDR3 region has 12 residues. The V and J ends lost 8 bases and 6 bases respectively, with 11 bases between them. The CDR3 DNA sequence: TGTGCCAGCTACAGGGACCTCAATGAGCAGTTCTTC. Translating it yields CASYRDLNEQFF.

The chain carries TRBV27 and TRBJ1-1; 7 nucleotides line up with TRBD1. Germline loops: CDR1 MNHEY, CDR2 SMNVEV (reference sequence). The V gene end was trimmed by 5 bases and the J gene end by 1 base; junction bases not matched to a gene: 4. The CDR3 is made up of 14 amino acids. The CDR3 nucleotides are TGTGCCAGCAGTGCGGGACAGCGGAACACTGAAGCTTTCTTT. Its protein product is CASSAGQRNTEAFF.

This clonotype has a single count. This chain connects TRBV20-1 to TRBJ1-1; D is unclear. The CDR3 spans 12 residues. In germline, CDR1 is DFQATT, CDR2 SNEGSKA (reference sequence). V lost 3 bases to trimming and J lost 5 bases, with 10 bases between them. The CDR3 is CSASGVETEAFF. CDR3 sequence (DNA): TGCAGTGCTAGTGGGGTTGAAACTGAAGCTTTCTTT.

This clonotype has only one observation. J is TRBJ2-2 and V is TRBV20-1; D remains ambiguous. Germline V gives CDR1 DFQATT, CDR2 SNEGSKA (reference sequence). The CDR3 has 12 amino acids. Trimming shortened V by 4 bases and J by 4 bases, and 7 bases separated the two germline ends. The CDR3 loop is CSAILSTGELFF. The CDR3 DNA sequence: TGCAGTGCTATCCTCTCCACCGGGGAGCTGTTTTTT.

The chain links TRBV20-1 to TRBJ2-1; the D call may be TRBD1 or TRBD2 (6 bases each). The CDR3 extends over 15 amino acids. V was trimmed by 3 bases and J by 5 bases, leaving 17 bases between them. Germline V gene lookup returns CDR1 DFQATT and CDR2 SNEGSKA (reference sequence). For the CDR3, the DNA is TGCAGTGCTAGGCCCGGGGGCCCCGCGGACAATGAGCAGTTCTTC. Translated, it gives CSARPGGPADNEQFF.

This clonotype has a single count. The rearrangement links TRBV20-1 to TRBJ1-4, with D possibly matching TRBD1 (5 bases). There are 14 residues in the CDR3. CDR1 is DFQATT and CDR2 is SNEGSKA in the germline V gene (reference sequence). V was cut by 5 bases and J by 5 bases, with 15 bases left in between. The CDR3 spells CSAPFDRLNEKLFF. The CDR3 coding sequence is TGCAGTGCTCCTTTTGACAGACTAAATGAAAAACTGTTTTTT.

The CDR3 protein is CSGTGTSGYEQYF. CDR3 nucleotides: TGCAGTGGCACCGGGACTAGCGGCTACGAGCAGTACTTC. The genes are TRBV20-1 and TRBJ2-7; 11 positions agree with TRBD2. CDR1 is DFQATT and CDR2 is SNEGSKA in the germline V gene (reference sequence). Trimming removed 7 bases from V and 3 bases from J; junction bases left unmatched: 5. This CDR3 region has 13 residues.

This chain joins TRBV27 and TRBJ2-6; D ambiguous. Germline V gene lookup returns CDR1 MNHEY and CDR2 SMNVEV (reference sequence). This CDR3 spans 14 amino acids. The germline V and J ends were trimmed by 4 bases and 1 base, with 5 bases remaining between them. The CDR3 DNA reads as TGTGCCAGCAGTTCCAGGTCTGGGGCCAACGTCCTGACTTTC. Translation gives CASSSRSGANVLTF.

The rearrangement links TRBV29-1 to TRBJ1-2, with D maybe TRBD1 (5 bases). V lost 6 bases and J 6 bases, leaving 17 bases between the germline ends. Germline assignment: CDR1 SQVTM and CDR2 ANQGSEA. The CDR3 has 13 residues. The CDR3 DNA reads as TGCAGCGTGGAATCAGGGTTTAGTGATGGCTACACCTTC. Its protein is CSVESGFSDGYTF.

The V call is TRBV29-1, the J call TRBJ2-1; D is ambiguous. The germline V gene has CDR1 SQVTM and CDR2 ANQGSEA. The CDR3 sequence is 12 residues long. V lost 4 bases and J lost 10, with 14 bases in between. The CDR3 bases are TGCAGCGTTGGAATTACGACCGAAGAGCAGTTCTTC. Amino acid sequence: CSVGITTEEQFF.

The chain carries TRBV7-2 and TRBJ2-2; 9 nucleotides line up with TRBD2. V was pared by 6 bases and J by 3 bases, with 5 bases of the junction left unmatched. The CDR3 loop spans 15 amino acids. The germline gives CDR1 SGHTA, CDR2 FQGNSA. In DNA, the CDR3 is TGTGCCAGCAGGCTCACTAGCGGGTACACCGGGGAGCTGTTTTTT. It yields the protein CASRLTSGYTGELFF.

V is TRBV29-1 and J is TRBJ1-1, with TRBD1 matching 8 bases. This CDR3 is 16 amino acids long. The germline V gene encodes CDR1 SQVTM and CDR2 ANQGSEA. With V trimmed by 5 bases and J by 4 bases, 15 bases remained unmatched. The CDR3 spells CSVPLGGITGGTEAFF. Written as DNA, the CDR3 is TGCAGCGTTCCGCTGGGAGGGATTACAGGGGGCACTGAAGCTTTCTTT.

The chain combines TRBV7-8 with TRBJ1-2, with TRBD1 matching 7 bases. The CDR3 extends over 13 amino acids. The germline V gene has CDR1 SGHVS and CDR2 FQNEAQ. The V segment lost 4 bases and the J segment 6 bases; nucleotides outside the gene matches: 5. In nucleotides, the CDR3 is TGTGCCAGCAGCTCTCGACAGGGCGATGGCTACACCTTC. It encodes CASSSRQGDGYTF.

This rearrangement joins TRBV30 to TRBJ1-2; 7 bases match TRBD1. The germline gives CDR1 GTSNPN, CDR2 SVGIG (reference sequence). Unmatched junction bases numbered 0, after V lost 2 bases and J lost 3 bases. This CDR3 is built from 12 residues. CDR3 amino acids: CAWSQGDYGYTF. CDR3 coding DNA: TGTGCCTGGAGTCAGGGGGACTATGGCTACACCTTC.

This clonotype was seen only once. CDR3: CSGDRANEQFF. In nucleotides, the CDR3 is TGCAGCGGGGACAGGGCCAATGAGCAGTTCTTC. The chain combines TRBV29-1 with TRBJ2-1; 9 bases are a match to TRBD1. The CDR3 is 11 residues long. With 7 bases clipped from V and 6 bases from J, the junction kept 1 base outside the gene matches. Per germline, CDR1 SQVTM and CDR2 ANQGSEA.

The chain combines TRBV18 with TRBJ1-2; 10 nucleotides line up with TRBD1. J gave up 6 bases and V 4 bases, and 2 bases lay outside the gene matches. This CDR3 has 13 amino acids. CDR1 is KGHSH and CDR2 is LQKENI in the germline V gene. The CDR3 sequence is CASSQDRGHGYTF. The CDR3 DNA sequence: TGTGCCAGCTCACAAGACAGGGGGCATGGCTACACCTTC.

The rearrangement links TRBV6-6 to TRBJ2-7; D perhaps matches TRBD1 (5 bases). This CDR3 region has 13 residues. Germline V gene sequence: CDR1 MNHNY, CDR2 SVGAGI (reference sequence). Trimming removed 7 bases from V and 2 bases from J, with 12 bases in between. The CDR3 sequence is CASIQGLTYEQYF. CDR3 DNA: TGTGCCAGCATCCAGGGCCTGACCTACGAGCAGTACTTC.